This T cell receptor beta chain derives from a study of cytomegalovirus exposure and HLA in healthy donors. This CDR3 region has 15 residues. V lost 2 bases, J lost 0 bases, and 11 bases lay in between. Germline lookup yields CDR1 MDHEN and CDR2 SYDVKM. This clone was recorded a few times. The antigen remains undetermined. Vbeta (60) and Jbeta (13) primers were used in the PCR. Methods used by the authors: Later, 75 million to 100 million unique TCR beta chains were counted in an analysis, and roughly 11 million of them were shared. Clones were sequenced by immunoSEQ multiplex PCR, and TCRdb holds only the in-frame ones, with some missing. V, J and clone size derive from that table, while D and trimming were established from the DNA sequence. The table shows around 300,000 clones, with roughly 70% occurring only once. Study-level points and caveats: What a later analysis reportedly showed was that an Asian-associated ancestry cluster had fewer N-insertions than the roughly 720-donor mean. Rare sequences made up most TCRs, while some public TCRs were found in many donors.

Healthy bone marrow donors made up the cohort. The receptor comes from a female donor in good health and CMV-seronegative. The V call is TRBV28, the J call TRBJ2-7, with D possibly TRBD1 on 6 matching bases. Sequencing was carried out using PBMCs. CDR3 protein: CASSLSIGGSYEQYF. The DNA of the CDR3 is TGTGCCAGCAGTTTAAGTATAGGGGGCTCCTACGAGCAGTACTTC.